This T cell receptor beta chain is from a study of cytomegalovirus exposure and HLA in healthy donors. Whole-study results and caveats: As a later analysis revealed, the rate of TCR association differed by HLA locus, with DRB1 most and HLA-C fewest.

Use of 60 Vbeta and 13 Jbeta primers characterized the PCR. The protocol was immunoSEQ multiplex PCR, while the TCRdb copy is restricted to in-frame clones and leaves out a portion. Seen here are about 52,000 clones, around 52% observed once, and the top ten hold roughly 12%. The CDR3 extends over 16 amino acids. Trimming took 5 bases from V and 3 from J, leaving 14 bases between them. Germline CDR1 SEHNR, CDR2 FQNEAQ (reference sequence). A remark on this clone: What it recognizes is unknown.

The sequencing input was PBMCs. The chain is built from TRBV7-9 and TRBJ1-6; possibly TRBD1 for D (5 bases). This sequence originates from a human donor in good health. The CDR3 sequence is CASSSQPGGYNSPLHF. The CDR3 bases are TGTGCCAGCAGCAGTCAACCGGGGGGCTATAATTCACCCCTCCACTTT.